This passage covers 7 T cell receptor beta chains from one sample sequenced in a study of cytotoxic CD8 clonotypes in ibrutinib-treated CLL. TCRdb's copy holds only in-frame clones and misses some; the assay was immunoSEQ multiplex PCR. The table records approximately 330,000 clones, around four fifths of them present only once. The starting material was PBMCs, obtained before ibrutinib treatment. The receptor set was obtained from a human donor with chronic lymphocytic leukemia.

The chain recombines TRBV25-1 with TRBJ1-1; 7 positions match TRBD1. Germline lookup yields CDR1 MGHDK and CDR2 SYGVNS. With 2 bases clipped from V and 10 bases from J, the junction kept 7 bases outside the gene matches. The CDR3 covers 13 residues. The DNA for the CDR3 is TGTGCCAGCAGTGAACAGGGGGGTTTGGGAGCTTTCTTT. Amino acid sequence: CASSEQGGLGAFF.

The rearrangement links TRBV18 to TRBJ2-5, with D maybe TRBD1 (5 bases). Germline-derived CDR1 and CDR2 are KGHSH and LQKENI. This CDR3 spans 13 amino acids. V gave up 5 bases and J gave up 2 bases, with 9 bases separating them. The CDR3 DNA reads TGTGCCAGCTCAGCAGGGTTACAAGAGACCCAGTACTTC. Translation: CASSAGLQETQYF.

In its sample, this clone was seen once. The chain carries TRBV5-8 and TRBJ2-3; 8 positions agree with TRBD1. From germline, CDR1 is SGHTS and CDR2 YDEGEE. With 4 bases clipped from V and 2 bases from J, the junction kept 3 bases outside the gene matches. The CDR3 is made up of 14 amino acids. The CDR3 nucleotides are TGTGCCAGCAGCCTGGGACAGGACACAGATACGCAGTATTTT. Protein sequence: CASSLGQDTDTQYF.

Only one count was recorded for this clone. The CDR3 loop reads CASSPPSLVYEQYF. The CDR3 region has the DNA TGTGCCAGCAGTCCGCCGTCTTTGGTTTACGAGCAGTACTTC. The chain employs TRBV28 and TRBJ2-7; D uncertain. The ends were cut back, 5 bases at V and 4 bases at J, with 15 bases in the middle. The CDR3 runs to 14 residues. Germline-derived CDR1 and CDR2 are MDHEN and SYDVKM.

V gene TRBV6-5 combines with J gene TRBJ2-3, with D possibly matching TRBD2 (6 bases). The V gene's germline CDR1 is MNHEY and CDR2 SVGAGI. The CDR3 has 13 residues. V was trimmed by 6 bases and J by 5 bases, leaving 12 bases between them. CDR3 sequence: CASRALGGDTQYF. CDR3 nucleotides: TGTGCCAGCAGAGCCTTGGGGGGAGATACGCAGTATTTT.

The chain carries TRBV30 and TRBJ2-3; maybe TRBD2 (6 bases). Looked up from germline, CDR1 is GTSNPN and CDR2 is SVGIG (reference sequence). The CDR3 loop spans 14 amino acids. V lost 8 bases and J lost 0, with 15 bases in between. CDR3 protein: CARSEGTSTDTQYF. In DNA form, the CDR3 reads TGTGCCCGCTCGGAGGGGACTAGCACAGATACGCAGTATTTT. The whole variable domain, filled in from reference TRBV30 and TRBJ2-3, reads SQTIHQWPATLVQPVGSPLSLECTVEGTSNPNLYWYRQAAGRGLQLLFYSVGIGQISSEVPQNLSASRPQDRQFILSSKKLLLSDSGFYLCARSEGTSTDTQYFGPGTRLTVL.

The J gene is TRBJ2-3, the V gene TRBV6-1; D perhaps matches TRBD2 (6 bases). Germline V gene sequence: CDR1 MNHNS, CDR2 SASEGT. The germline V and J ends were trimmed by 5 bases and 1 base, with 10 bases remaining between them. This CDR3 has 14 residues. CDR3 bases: TGTGCCAGCAGTATAGCGGTAGGCACAGATACGCAGTATTTT. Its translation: CASSIAVGTDTQYF.